This T cell receptor beta chain was sequenced for a study of beta chain features in type 1 diabetes. Study in general: On cell yields, gender and age, patients and healthy donors were similar. The study's findings and limits: Reduced insertions and increased deletions marked VDJ junctions in type 1 diabetes patients. A PCR bias possibly favoring shorter templates would apply equally to patients and controls. No resolution was reached here on whether HLA type influences TCRB rearrangement. A moderate, significant TCRB CDR3 shortening appeared in type 1 diabetes across four CD4+ subsets.

Germline CDR1 reads SGHDN; CDR2 reads FVKESK. Trimming stripped 4 bases from V and 6 bases from J, with 14 bases between. The CDR3 contains 14 residues. Expressed TCRB transcripts were sequenced after all isolated RNA was converted to cDNA. Assay: immunoSEQ multiplex PCR; the TCRdb copy retains only in-frame clones and omits some. The sample holds approximately 260,000 clones, around 20% seen once. There are a few counts of this clone. The antigen remains undetermined. The V gene is TRBV14, the J gene TRBJ2-3; perhaps TRBD2 as D (5 bases). Specimen: naive CD4+ T cells from blood. The clonotype originates from a woman between 35 and 50 years old with type 1 diabetes. The CDR3 region has the DNA TGTGCCAGCAGCCCCCCTTCGGGGTGGGATACGCAGTATTTT. This codes for CASSPPSGWDTQYF.